This T cell receptor beta chain was recovered during a study of cytomegalovirus exposure and HLA in healthy donors. Study overall: 81% of 300 to 450 genotyped donors fell in the Caucasian-associated ancestry cluster.

A remark on this clone: The antigen is unknown.

Germline trimming cut 4 bases from V and 1 base from J; bases unmatched to any gene: 6. The CDR3 has 16 residues. Looked up from germline, CDR1 is SGHTS and CDR2 is YDEGEE. Findings and limits, study-wide: Some public TCRs appeared in many individuals, while most sequences were rare.

A multiplex PCR was run with 60 Vbeta primers and 13 Jbeta primers. Profiling relied on immunoSEQ multiplex PCR, and the TCRdb table lists in-frame clones only, not all of them. The sample has 95,000 to 100,000 clones, around 83% seen once; the top ten hold around 3.6%. Sequences were obtained from PBMCs. The rearrangement joins TRBV5-8 to TRBJ2-3, with TRBD2 identical over 10 bases. This clonotype originated in a man in his thirties or forties in good health and CMV-seronegative. Written as DNA, the CDR3 is TGTGCCAGCAGCCACCTAGCGGGAGTAGGCACAGATACGCAGTATTTT. It specifies CASSHLAGVGTDTQYF. The full variable domain, rest sourced from reference TRBV5-8 and TRBJ2-3, is EAGVTQSPTHLIKTRGQQATLRCSPISGHTSVYWYQQALGLGLQFLLWYDEGEERNRGNFPPRFSGRQFPNYSSELNVNALELEDSALYLCASSHLAGVGTDTQYFGPGTRLTVL.